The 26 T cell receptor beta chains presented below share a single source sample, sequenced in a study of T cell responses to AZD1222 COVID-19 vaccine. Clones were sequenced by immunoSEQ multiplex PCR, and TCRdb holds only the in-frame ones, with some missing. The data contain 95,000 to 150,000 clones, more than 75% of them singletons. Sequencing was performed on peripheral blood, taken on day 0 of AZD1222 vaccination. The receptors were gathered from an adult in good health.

CDR3 nucleotide sequence: TGCAGTGCTAGTAGAGTTATGAACACTGAAGCTTTCTTT. Translated: CSASRVMNTEAFF. V usage is TRBV20-1 and J usage is TRBJ1-1; no firm D call. Germline loops: CDR1 DFQATT, CDR2 SNEGSKA (reference sequence). This CDR3 has 13 amino acids. The V gene lost 3 bases and the J gene lost 0 bases, with 8 bases spanning the gap.

DNA of the CDR3: TGTGCCAGCACCGACAGGGGGTCAGATACGCAGTATTTT. This gives the protein CASTDRGSDTQYF. The J gene is TRBJ2-3, the V gene TRBV6-5; TRBD1 matches 9 bases. Per germline, CDR1 MNHEY and CDR2 SVGAGI. V dropped 7 bases and J dropped 4; count of bases not matched to a gene: 3. This CDR3 comprises 13 residues.

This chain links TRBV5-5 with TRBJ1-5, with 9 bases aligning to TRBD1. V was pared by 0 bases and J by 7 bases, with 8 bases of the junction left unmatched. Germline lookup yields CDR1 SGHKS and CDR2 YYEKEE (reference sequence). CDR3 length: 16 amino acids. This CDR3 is CASSLAVTGGGQPQHF. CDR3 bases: TGTGCCAGCAGCTTGGCCGTGACAGGGGGAGGGCAGCCCCAGCATTTT.

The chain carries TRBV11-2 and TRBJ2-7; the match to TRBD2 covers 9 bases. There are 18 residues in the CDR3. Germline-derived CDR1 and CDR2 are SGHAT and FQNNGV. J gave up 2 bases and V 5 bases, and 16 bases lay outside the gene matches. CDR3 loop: CASSNRGASGVNPYEQYF. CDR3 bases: TGTGCCAGCAGCAACAGAGGAGCTAGCGGGGTCAATCCCTACGAGCAGTACTTC. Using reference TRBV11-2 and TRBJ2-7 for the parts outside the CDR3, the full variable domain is EAGVAQSPRYKIIEKRQSVAFWCNPISGHATLYWYQQILGQGPKLLIQFQNNGVVDDSQLPKDRFSAERLKGVDSTLKIQPAKLEDSAVYLCASSNRGASGVNPYEQYFGPGTRLTVT.

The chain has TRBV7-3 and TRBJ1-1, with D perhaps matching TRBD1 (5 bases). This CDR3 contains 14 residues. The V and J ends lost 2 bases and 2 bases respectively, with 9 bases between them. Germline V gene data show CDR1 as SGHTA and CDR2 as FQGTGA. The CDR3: CASSLQGTNTEAFF. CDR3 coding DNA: TGTGCCAGCAGCTTACAGGGCACCAACACTGAAGCTTTCTTT.

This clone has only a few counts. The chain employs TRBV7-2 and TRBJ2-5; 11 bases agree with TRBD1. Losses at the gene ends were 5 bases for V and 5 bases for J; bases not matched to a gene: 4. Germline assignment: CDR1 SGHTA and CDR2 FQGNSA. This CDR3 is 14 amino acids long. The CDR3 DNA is TGTGCCAGCAGCGTTGGACAGGGGGCTGAGACCCAGTACTTC. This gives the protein CASSVGQGAETQYF.

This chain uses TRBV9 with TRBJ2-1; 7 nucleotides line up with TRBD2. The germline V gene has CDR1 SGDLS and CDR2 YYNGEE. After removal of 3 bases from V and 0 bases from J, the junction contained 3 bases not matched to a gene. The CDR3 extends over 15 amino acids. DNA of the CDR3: TGTGCCAGCAGCGGAATAGCGGGCTCCTACAATGAGCAGTTCTTC. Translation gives CASSGIAGSYNEQFF.

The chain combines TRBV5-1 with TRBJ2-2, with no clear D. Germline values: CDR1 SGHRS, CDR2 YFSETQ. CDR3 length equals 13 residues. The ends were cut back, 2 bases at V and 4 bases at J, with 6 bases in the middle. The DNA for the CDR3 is TGCGCCAGCAGCTTAGGGTCCACCGGGGAGCTGTTTTTT. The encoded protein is CASSLGSTGELFF.

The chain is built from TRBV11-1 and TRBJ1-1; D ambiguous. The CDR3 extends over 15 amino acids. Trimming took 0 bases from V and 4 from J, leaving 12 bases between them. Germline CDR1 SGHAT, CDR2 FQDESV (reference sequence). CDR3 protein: CASSLALRLSTEAFF. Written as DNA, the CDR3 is TGTGCCAGCAGCTTAGCGCTAAGGTTGAGCACTGAAGCTTTCTTT.

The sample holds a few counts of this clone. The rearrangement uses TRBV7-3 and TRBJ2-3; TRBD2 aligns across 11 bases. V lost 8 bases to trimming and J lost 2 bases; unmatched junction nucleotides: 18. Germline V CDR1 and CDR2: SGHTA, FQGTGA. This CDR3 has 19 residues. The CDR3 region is CASFHPKPLAGGLTDTQYF. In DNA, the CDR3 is TGTGCCAGCTTCCATCCTAAGCCCCTAGCGGGGGGCCTCACAGATACGCAGTATTTT.

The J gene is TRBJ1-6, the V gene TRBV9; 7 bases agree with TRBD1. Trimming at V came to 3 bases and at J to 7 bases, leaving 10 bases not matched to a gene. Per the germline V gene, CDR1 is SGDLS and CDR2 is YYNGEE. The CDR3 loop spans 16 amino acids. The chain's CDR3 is CASSAHDRVWNSPLHF. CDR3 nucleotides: TGTGCCAGCAGCGCGCACGACAGGGTATGGAATTCACCCCTCCACTTT. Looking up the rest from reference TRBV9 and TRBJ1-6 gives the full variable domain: DSGVTQTPKHLITATGQRVTLRCSPRSGDLSVYWYQQSLDQGLQFLIQYYNGEERAKGNILERFSAQQFPDLHSELNLSSLELGDSALYFCASSAHDRVWNSPLHFGNGTRLTVT.

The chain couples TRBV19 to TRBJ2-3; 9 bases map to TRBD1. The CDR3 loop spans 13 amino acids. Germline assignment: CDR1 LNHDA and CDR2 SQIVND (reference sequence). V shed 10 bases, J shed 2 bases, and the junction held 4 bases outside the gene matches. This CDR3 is CATRDRVTDTQYF. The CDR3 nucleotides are TGTGCCACCCGGGACAGGGTCACAGATACGCAGTATTTT. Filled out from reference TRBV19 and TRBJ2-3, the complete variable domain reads DGGITQSPKYLFRKEGQNVTLSCEQNLNHDAMYWYRQDPGQGLRLIYYSQIVNDFQKGDIAEGYSVSREKKESFPLTVTSAQKNPTAFYLCATRDRVTDTQYFGPGTRLTVL.

CDR3 region: CASSPNILFSGNTIYF. The CDR3 coding sequence is TGCGCCAGCAGCCCGAATATACTATTCTCTGGAAACACCATATATTTT. The chain links TRBV4-1 to TRBJ1-3; no definite D call. Germline V gene lookup returns CDR1 MGHRA and CDR2 YSYEKL. This CDR3 region has 16 residues. The V and J ends lost 4 bases and 0 bases respectively, with 13 bases between them.

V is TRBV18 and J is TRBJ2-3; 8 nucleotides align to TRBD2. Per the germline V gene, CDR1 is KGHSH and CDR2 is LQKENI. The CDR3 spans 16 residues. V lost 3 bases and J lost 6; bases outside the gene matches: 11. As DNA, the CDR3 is TGTGCCAGCTCACCCTCCGGACTAGCTTCTGTCGATACGCAGTATTTT. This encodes CASSPSGLASVDTQYF.

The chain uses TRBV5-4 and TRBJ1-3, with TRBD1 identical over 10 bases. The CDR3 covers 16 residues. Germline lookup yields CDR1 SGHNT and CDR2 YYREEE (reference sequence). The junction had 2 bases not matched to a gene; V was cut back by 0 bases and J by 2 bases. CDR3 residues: CASSLGQGAAGNTIYF. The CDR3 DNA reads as TGTGCCAGCAGCTTGGGACAGGGGGCGGCTGGAAACACCATATATTTT.

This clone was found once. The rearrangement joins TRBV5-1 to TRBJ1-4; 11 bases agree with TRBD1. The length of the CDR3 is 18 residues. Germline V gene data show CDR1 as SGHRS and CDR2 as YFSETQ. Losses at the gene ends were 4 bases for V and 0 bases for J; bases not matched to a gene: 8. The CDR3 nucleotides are TGCGCCAGCAGCCTGGGGACAGGGGGATATTCAACTAATGAAAAACTGTTTTTT. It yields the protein CASSLGTGGYSTNEKLFF.

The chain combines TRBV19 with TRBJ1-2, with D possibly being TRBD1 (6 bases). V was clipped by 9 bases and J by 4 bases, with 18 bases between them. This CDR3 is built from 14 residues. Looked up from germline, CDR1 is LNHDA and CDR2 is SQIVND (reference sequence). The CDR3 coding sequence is TGTGCCAGCGGAATACCGAACAGGGCCTATGGCTACACCTTC. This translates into CASGIPNRAYGYTF.

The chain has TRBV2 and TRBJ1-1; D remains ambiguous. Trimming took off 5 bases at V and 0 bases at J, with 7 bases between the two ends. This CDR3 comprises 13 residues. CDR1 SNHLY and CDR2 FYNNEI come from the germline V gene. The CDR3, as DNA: TGTGCCAGCAGTACGGACTTGAACACTGAAGCTTTCTTT. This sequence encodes CASSTDLNTEAFF.

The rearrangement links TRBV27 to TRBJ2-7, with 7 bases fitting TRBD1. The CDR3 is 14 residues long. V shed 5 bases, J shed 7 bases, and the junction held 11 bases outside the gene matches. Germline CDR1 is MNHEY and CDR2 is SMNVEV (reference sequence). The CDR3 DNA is TGTGCCAGCAGTACCCGGACAGGACTTGAAGAGCAGTACTTC. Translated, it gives CASSTRTGLEEQYF.

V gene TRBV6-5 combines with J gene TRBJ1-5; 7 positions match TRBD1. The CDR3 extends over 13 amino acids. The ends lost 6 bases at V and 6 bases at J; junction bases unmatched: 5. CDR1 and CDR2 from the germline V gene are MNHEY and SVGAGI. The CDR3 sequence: CASSRDSLQPQHF. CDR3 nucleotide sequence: TGTGCCAGCAGCCGGGACAGTCTTCAGCCCCAGCATTTT.

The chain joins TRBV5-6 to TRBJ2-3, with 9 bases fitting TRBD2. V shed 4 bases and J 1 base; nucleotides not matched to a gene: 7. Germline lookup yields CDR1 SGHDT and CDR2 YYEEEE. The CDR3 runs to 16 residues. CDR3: CASSPSSGVRTDTQYF. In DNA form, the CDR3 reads TGTGCCAGCAGCCCATCTAGCGGGGTCCGCACAGATACGCAGTATTTT.

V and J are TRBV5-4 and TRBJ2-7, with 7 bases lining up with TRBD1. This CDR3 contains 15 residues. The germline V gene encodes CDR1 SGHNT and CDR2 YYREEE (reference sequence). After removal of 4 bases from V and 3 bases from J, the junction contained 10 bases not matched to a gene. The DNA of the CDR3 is TGTGCCAGCAGCCGCGCAGGGGGACCCAACTACGAGCAGTACTTC. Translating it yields CASSRAGGPNYEQYF. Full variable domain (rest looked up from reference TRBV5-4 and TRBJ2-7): ETGVTQSPTHLIKTRGQQVTLRCSSQSGHNTVSWYQQALGQGPQFIFQYYREEENGRGNFPPRFSGLQFPNYSSELNVNALELDDSALYLCASSRAGGPNYEQYFGPGTRLTVT.

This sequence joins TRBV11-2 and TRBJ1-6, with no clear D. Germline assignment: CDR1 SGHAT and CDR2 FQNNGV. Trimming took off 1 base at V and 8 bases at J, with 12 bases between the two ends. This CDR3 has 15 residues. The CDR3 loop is CASSLGRTSDSPLHF. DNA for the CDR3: TGTGCCAGCAGCTTAGGGCGTACTAGCGATTCACCCCTCCACTTT.

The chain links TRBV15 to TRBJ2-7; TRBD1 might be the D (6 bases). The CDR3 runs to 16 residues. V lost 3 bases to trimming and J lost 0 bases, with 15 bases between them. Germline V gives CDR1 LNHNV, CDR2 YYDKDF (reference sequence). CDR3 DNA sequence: TGTGCCACCAGCAGGGGGCTTGGGACACTCTCCTACGAGCAGTACTTC. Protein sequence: CATSRGLGTLSYEQYF.

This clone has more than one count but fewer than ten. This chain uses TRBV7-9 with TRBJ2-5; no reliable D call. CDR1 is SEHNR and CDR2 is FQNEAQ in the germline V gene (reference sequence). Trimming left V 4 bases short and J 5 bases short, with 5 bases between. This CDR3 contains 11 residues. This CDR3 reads CASSYKETQYF. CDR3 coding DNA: TGTGCCAGCAGCTATAAGGAGACCCAGTACTTC.

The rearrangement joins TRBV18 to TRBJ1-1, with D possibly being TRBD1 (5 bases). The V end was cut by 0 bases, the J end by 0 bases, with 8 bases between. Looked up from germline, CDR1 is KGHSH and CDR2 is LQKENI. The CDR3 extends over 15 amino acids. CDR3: CASSPPTGVNTEAFF. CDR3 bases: TGTGCCAGCTCACCACCCACAGGCGTGAACACTGAAGCTTTCTTT.